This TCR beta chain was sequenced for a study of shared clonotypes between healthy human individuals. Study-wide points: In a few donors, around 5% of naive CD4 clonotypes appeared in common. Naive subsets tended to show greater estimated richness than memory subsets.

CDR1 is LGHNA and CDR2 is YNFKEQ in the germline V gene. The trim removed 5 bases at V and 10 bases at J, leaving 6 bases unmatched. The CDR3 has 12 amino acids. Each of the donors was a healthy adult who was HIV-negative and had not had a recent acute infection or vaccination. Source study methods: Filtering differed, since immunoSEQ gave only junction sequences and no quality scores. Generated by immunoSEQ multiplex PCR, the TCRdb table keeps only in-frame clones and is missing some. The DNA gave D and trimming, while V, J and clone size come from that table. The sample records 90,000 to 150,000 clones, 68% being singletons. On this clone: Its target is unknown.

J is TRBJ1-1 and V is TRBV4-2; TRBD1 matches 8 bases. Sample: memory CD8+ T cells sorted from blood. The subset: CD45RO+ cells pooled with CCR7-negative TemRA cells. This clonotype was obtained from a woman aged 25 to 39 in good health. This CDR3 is CASSIPQGGAFF. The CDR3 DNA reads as TGTGCCAGCAGCATTCCACAGGGGGGAGCTTTCTTT.